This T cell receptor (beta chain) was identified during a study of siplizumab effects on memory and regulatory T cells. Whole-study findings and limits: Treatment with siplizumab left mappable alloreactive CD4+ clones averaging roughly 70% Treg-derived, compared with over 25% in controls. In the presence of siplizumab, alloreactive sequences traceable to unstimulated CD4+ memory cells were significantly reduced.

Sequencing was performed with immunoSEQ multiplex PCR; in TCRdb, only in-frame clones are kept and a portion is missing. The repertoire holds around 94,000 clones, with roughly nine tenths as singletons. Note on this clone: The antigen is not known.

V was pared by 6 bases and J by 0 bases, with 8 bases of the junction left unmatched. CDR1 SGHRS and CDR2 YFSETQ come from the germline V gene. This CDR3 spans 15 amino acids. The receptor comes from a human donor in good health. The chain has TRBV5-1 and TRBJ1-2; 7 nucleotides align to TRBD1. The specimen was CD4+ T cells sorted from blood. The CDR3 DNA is TGCGCCAGCACCCTTTCCGGGACAGCTAACTATGGCTACACCTTC. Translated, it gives CASTLSGTANYGYTF.